The source of this T cell receptor beta chain is a study of cytomegalovirus exposure and HLA in healthy donors. This CDR3 region has 14 residues. The ends lost 4 bases at V and 4 bases at J; junction bases unmatched: 4. CDR1 and CDR2 from the germline V gene are ENHRY and SYGVKD. Assay used: immunoSEQ multiplex PCR; TCRdb lists only in-frame clones, some missing. The sample consists of a few hundred thousand clones, 80% to 90% of them appearing once. The rearrangement uses TRBV10-3 and TRBJ1-1, with 9 bases aligning to TRBD1. This receptor was obtained from a woman between 18 and 30 years old in good health and CMV-seronegative. Sample: PBMCs. DNA of the CDR3: TGTGCCATCAGTGCCGGGGACAGGGTCACTGAAGCTTTCTTT. It translates to CAISAGDRVTEAFF.